This entry describes one T cell receptor (beta chain). Its antigen remains unidentified. No per-base quality is available; no much larger clone lies one base away. The junction shows trimming of 4 bases on V and 2 bases on J, plus 12 bases between the germline ends. The CDR3 runs 15 residues from the cysteine to the phenylalanine. Of all the DNA, just the CDR3 is kept, 45 bases in frame from base 1. The library was produced with multiplex PCR. TCRdb records Illumina HiSeq 2500 as the sequencer. TCRbeta libraries were constructed through three rounds of nested PCR with primers (Table S4) according to protocols adapted from ARM-PCR. PCR products of 200-500 bp were gel-excised and purified with the QIAquick gel extraction kit before sequencing. Turning to the authors' computational methods: Reads were cleaned with Trimmomatic, merged with FLASH into complete CDR3 sequences, and assigned to V(D)J germline segments with MiTCR. VDJtools was used to compute clonal diversity as the inverse Simpson's index. In-frame sequences without a premature stop codon were defined as productive reads. TCRdb applied fastp at Q25 and MiXCR to the public reads, then kept only in-frame beta chains. Records with the same CDR3 protein are collapsed into one entry carrying the most frequent genes and DNA. The V and J calls, along with clone size, are taken from TCRdb and not from the paper's own processing. The sample records 90,000 to 100,000 distinct CDR3 sequences, roughly 80% of which are singletons. In total, the top ten clones hold 30% of the sample.

This record comes from a study of tumor and adjacent non-tumor tissue in lung cancer (dated by TCRdb to the late 2010s). As for the study more broadly: Patients with adenocarcinoma (about twelve), squamous cell carcinoma (2) and small cell lung cancer (1) were included in the cohort. In total, sequencing yielded 125,075,908 productive TCRbeta reads, which works out to an average of about 4 million reads per sample. Among the 15 or so patients, ages ranged from about 31 to 85 years, around ten were men and 5 were women, and disease was TNM stage I to III. For each patient, one tumor sample and one normal lung sample were taken, giving about 31 paired specimens that underwent TCRbeta CDR3 sequencing. The study compared bulk TCRbeta repertoires between lung tumor tissue and matched distant non-tumor lung tissue from 15 lung cancer patients.

RNA was isolated from bulk, unsorted tissue, and RNA quality was assessed with a NanoDrop ND-1000 and an Agilent 2100. The normal lung samples consisted of distant non-tumor tissue collected more than 3 cm from the tumor edge. Newly diagnosed lung cancer patients without prior chemotherapy who had been admitted for thoracic surgery in China between August and November 2014 were enrolled as donors. Anyone who had undergone radiotherapy or chemotherapy before, or who had another cancer at the same time, was left out of the study. Surgical tissue pieces of roughly 1-2.3 cm3 were preserved in RNAlater solution and stored at -80 °C until use. What the work shows at the level of the full study, not this receptor alone: Significantly higher TCR diversity was found in younger patients, and higher tumor TCR diversity was associated with shorter overall and disease-free survival. Neither the sequencing platform nor unique molecular identifiers are named or mentioned anywhere in the methods. Because peripheral blood was not sequenced, the blood TCRbeta repertoires of the lung cancer patients in the study went unexamined. Only around 15 patients were included in the cohort, and the need for larger samples and more detailed clinical data was noted by the authors. Significantly higher TCR diversity (inverse Simpson) was observed in tumor tissue than in normal lung tissue (around 450 vs 150, P = 0.0075, Mann-Whitney U test). In normal lung, the top 100 clones accounted for a significantly larger cumulative share of the repertoire than in tumor tissue.

Recombination linked TRBV12-3 or TRBV12-4 to TRBJ1-5, with no D gene named confidently. This TCR came from a man aged 60 to 69 with small cell lung cancer. The source material was distant non-tumor lung tissue. The DNA sequence follows: TGTGCCAGCAGTTGGACTGGGCCAGGCAATCAGCCCCAGCATTTT. Translation gives CASSWTGPGNQPQHF.